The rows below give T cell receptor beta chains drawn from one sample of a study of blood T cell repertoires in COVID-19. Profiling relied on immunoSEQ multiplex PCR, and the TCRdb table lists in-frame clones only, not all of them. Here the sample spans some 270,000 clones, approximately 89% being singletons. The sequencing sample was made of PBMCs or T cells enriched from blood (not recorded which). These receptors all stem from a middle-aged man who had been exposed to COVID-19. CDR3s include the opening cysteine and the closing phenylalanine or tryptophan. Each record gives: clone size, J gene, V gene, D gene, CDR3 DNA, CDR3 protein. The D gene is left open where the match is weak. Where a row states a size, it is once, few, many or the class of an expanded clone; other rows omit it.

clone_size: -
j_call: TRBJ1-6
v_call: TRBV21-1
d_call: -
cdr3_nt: TGTGCCAGCAGCAAAGGTTCCGCTCGCGAATCACCCCTCCACTTT
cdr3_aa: CASSKGSARESPLHF

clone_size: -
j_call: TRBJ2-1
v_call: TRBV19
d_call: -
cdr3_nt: TGTGCCAGTAGTGGGGGCCCTTCCTCCTACAATGAGCAGTTCTTC
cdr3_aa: CASSGGPSSYNEQFF

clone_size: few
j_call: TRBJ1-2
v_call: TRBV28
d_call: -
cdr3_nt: TGTGCCAGCAGCCTTTACAGGGTCGGAGGCTACACCTTC
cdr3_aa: CASSLYRVGGYTF

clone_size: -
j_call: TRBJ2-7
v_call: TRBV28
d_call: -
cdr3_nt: TGTGCCAGCAGTCATACCAAGACTAGAACGGGCGAGCAGTACTTC
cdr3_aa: CASSHTKTRTGEQYF

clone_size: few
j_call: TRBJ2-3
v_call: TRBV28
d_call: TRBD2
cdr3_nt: TGTGCCAGCAGTATTCCGGGACTAGCTGAAGTTAGCACAGATACGCAGTATTTT
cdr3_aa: CASSIPGLAEVSTDTQYF

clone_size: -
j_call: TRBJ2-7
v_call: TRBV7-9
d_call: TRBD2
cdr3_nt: TGTGCCAGCAGCTCCATACTAGCGGGAGCAGAATACGAGCAGTACTTC
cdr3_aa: CASSSILAGAEYEQYF

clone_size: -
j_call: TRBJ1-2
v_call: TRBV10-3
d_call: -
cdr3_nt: TGTGCCATCAGTGAGTCGAAACAGGGTGCTGGCTATGGCTACACCTTC
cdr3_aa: CAISESKQGAGYGYTF

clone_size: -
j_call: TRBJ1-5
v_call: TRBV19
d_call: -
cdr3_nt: TGTGCCAGCCAAACAGGGAATCAGCCCCAGCATTTT
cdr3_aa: CASQTGNQPQHF

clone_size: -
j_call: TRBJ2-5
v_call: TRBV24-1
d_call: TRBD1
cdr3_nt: TGTGCCACCAGTGACCCAAGGACAGGTGGCCAAGAGACCCAGTACTTC
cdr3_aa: CATSDPRTGGQETQYF

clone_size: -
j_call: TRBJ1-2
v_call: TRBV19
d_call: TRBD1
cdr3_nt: TGTGCCAGCCGATCTACAGACAGGGACTTTGGCTACACCTTC
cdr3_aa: CASRSTDRDFGYTF

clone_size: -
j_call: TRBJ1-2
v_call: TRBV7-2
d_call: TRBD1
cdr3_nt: TGTGCCAGCAGCCAACTCCCGGGACAGGGGTATGGCTACACCTTC
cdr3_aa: CASSQLPGQGYGYTF

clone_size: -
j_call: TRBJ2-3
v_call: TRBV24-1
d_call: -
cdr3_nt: TGTGCCACCGGAAGCGGCTCAGATACGCAGTATTTT
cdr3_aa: CATGSGSDTQYF

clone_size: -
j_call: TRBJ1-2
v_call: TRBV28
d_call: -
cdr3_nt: TGTGCCAGCAGTTTAGAGACAGGCCTTGGATCGTACACCTTC
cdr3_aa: CASSLETGLGSYTF

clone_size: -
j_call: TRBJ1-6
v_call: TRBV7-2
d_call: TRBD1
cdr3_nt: TGTGCCAGCAGCTCGGCTGGTACAGGGGTGGAACCCCTCCACTTT
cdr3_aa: CASSSAGTGVEPLHF

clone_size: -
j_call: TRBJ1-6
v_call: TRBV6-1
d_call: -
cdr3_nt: TGTGCCAGCAGTGAATACCTCGGGGGGGCGGATTCACCCCTCCACTTT
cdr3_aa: CASSEYLGGADSPLHF

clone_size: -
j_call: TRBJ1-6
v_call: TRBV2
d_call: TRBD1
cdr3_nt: TGTGCCAGCAGGAGGACAGGGAACTCACCCCTCCACTTT
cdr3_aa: CASRRTGNSPLHF

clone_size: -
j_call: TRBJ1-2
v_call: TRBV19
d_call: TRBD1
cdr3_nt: TGTGCCAGCACAGGGGTGGGGGGCTACACCTTC
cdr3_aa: CASTGVGGYTF

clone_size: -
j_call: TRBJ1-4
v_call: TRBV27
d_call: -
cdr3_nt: TGTGCCAGCAGCGTACTCCCTCTAGGTGAAAAACTGTTTTTT
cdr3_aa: CASSVLPLGEKLFF

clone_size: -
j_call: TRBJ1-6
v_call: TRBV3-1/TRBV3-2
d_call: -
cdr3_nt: TGTGCCAGCAGCCAAATAGGGGGTTCACCCCTCCACTTT
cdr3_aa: CASSQIGGSPLHF

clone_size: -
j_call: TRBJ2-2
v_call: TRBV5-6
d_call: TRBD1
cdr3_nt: TGTGCCAGCAGCGGGGACAGAGGAACCGGGGAGCTGTTTTTT
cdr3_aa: CASSGDRGTGELFF

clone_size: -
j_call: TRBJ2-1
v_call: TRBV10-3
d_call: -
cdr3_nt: TGTGCCATCAGTGCTTTGACAGGCTCCTACAATGAGCAGTTCTTC
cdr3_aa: CAISALTGSYNEQFF

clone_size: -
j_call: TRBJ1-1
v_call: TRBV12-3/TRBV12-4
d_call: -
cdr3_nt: TGTGTCAGCAGTCCGACTCCAGCCAATGAAGCTTTCTTT
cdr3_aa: CVSSPTPANEAFF

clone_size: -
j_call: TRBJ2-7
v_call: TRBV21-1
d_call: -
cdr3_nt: TGTGCCAGCAGCCTTTTATTCCGACAGGGGCCTTCTTCTTCCTACGAGCAGTACTTC
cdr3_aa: CASSLLFRQGPSSSYEQYF

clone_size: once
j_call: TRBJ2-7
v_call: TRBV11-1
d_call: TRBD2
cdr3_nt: TGTGCCAGCAGCCCGGGACTAGCGGATTACGAGCAGTACTTC
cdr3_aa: CASSPGLADYEQYF

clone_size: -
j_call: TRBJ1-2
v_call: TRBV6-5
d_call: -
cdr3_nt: TGTGCCAGCAGTCGCGGTGGGTCTAACTATGGCTACACCTTC
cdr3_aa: CASSRGGSNYGYTF

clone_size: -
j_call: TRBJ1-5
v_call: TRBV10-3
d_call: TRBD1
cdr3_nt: TGTGCCACCAGGGGGGGGTTCAATCAGCCCCAGCATTTT
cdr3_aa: CATRGGFNQPQHF

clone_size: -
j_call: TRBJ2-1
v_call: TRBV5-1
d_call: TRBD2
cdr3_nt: TGCGCCAGCAGCCCCCATAGCGGGAGAGAAAACAATGAGCAGTTCTTC
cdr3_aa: CASSPHSGRENNEQFF

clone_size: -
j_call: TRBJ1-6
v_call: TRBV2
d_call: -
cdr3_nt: TGTGCCAGCAGTGGGGAGCCTGATAATTCACCCCTCCACTTT
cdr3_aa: CASSGEPDNSPLHF

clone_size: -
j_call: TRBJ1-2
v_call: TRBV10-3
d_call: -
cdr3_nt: TGTGCCATCAGTGAGTCGACAGGTACTAACTATGGCTACACCTTC
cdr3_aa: CAISESTGTNYGYTF

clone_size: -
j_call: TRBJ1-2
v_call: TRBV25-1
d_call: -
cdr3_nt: TGTGCCAGCACTTGGGGCGGGGGCCCTGACTATGGCTACACCTTC
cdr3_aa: CASTWGGGPDYGYTF

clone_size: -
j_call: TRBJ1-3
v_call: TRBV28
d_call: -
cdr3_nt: TGTGCCAGCAGCCCCGGCAGGGTTGGAAACACCATATATTTT
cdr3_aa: CASSPGRVGNTIYF

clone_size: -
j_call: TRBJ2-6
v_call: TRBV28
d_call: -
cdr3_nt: TGTGCCAGCAGTGCCAGGGGAACTGGGGCCAACGTCCTGACTTTC
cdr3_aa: CASSARGTGANVLTF

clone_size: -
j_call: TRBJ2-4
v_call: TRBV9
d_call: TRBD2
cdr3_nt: TGTGCCAGCAGCCCCTGGGGGGGGAAAAACATTCAGTACTTC
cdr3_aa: CASSPWGGKNIQYF

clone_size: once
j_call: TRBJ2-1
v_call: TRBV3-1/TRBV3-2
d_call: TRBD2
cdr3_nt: TGTGCCAGCAGCCAAGCGGCGGGAGGGTCCTACAATGAGCAGTTCTTC
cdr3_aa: CASSQAAGGSYNEQFF

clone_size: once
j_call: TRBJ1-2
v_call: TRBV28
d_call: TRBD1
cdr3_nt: TGTGCCAGCAGTCCGCCCGAGGGACAGGGGACTGGAGGCTACACCTTC
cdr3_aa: CASSPPEGQGTGGYTF

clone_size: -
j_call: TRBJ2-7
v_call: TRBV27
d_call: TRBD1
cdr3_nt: TGTGCCAGCAGTTTAAGCAGGGGGACCTACGAGCAGTACTTC
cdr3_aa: CASSLSRGTYEQYF

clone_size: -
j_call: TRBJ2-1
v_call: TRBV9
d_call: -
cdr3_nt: TGTGCCAGCAGCGTCCCGGGTTGGGACAATGAGCAGTTCTTC
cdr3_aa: CASSVPGWDNEQFF

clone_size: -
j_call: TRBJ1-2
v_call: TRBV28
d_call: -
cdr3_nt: TGTGCCAGCAGTTTAAGTGAGCCGTCCTTGTATCGTGGCTACACCTTC
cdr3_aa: CASSLSEPSLYRGYTF

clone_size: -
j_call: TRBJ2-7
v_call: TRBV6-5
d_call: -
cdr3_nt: TGTGCCAGCAGCCACAGGGCCTCCTACGAGCAGTACTTC
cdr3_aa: CASSHRASYEQYF